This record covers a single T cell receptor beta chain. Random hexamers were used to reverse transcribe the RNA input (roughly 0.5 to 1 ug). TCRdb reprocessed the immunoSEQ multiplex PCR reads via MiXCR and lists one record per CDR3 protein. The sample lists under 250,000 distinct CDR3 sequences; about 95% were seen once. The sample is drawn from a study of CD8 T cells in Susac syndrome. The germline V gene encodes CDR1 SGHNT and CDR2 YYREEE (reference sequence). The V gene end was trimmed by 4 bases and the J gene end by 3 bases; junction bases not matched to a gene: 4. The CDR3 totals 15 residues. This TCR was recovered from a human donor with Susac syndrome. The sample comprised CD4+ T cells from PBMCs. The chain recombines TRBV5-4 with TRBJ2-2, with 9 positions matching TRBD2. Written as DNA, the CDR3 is TGTGCCAGCAGCCAGCGGGGGGCCTACACCGGGGAGCTGTTTTTT. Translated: CASSQRGAYTGELFF.